The 29 T cell receptor beta chains below were found in one sample sequenced in a study of blood T cell repertoires in COVID-19. Sequenced by immunoSEQ multiplex PCR; TCRdb stores in-frame clones only, minus some. The data hold 55,000 to 75,000 clones, with about four fifths observed a single time. Sequences were obtained from peripheral blood. Receptors originate from a man between 65 and 80 years old with acute or convalescent COVID-19.

V is TRBV27 and J is TRBJ2-3; TRBD2 might be the D (5 bases). Trimming pared 5 bases from V and 2 bases from J, leaving 14 bases between. The CDR3 runs 15 residues. CDR1 and CDR2 (germline): MNHEY, SMNVEV (reference sequence). Written as DNA, the CDR3 is TGTGCCAGCAGTCCCATGCGAGGGAACACAGATACGCAGTATTTT. It translates to CASSPMRGNTDTQYF.

This clone has only one observation. DNA of the CDR3: TGTGCCAGCAGCGTTACAGGGACCCTCCACTTT. It is translated as CASSVTGTLHF. The chain uses TRBV5-5 and TRBJ1-6; D may be TRBD1 (6 bases). The V gene lost 4 bases and the J gene lost 14 bases, with 10 bases spanning the gap. CDR3 length equals 11 residues. Germline CDR1 and CDR2: SGHKS and YYEKEE (reference sequence).

J is TRBJ2-3 and V is TRBV27; 10 bases map to TRBD1. This CDR3 is 15 amino acids long. CDR1 and CDR2 (germline): MNHEY, SMNVEV (reference sequence). V lost 4 bases to trimming and J lost 6 bases; unmatched junction nucleotides: 7. The CDR3 DNA follows: TGTGCCAGCAGTTCACCCGGGACAGGGGCGGATACGCAGTATTTT. Its protein is CASSSPGTGADTQYF.

This rearrangement joins TRBV29-1 to TRBJ1-1; TRBD1 aligns across 7 bases. V was pared by 6 bases and J by 1 base, with 5 bases of the junction left unmatched. CDR3 length: 13 amino acids. CDR1 SQVTM and CDR2 ANQGSEA come from the germline V gene. CDR3 coding DNA: TGCAGCGTCCTGACAGGGACGAACACTGAAGCTTTCTTT. This encodes CSVLTGTNTEAFF.

V and J are TRBV6-5 and TRBJ2-1; TRBD1 might be the D (6 bases). Trimming took 0 bases from V and 2 from J, leaving 11 bases between them. This CDR3 comprises 16 residues. The germline CDR1 and CDR2 sequences are MNHEY and SVGAGI. This chain's CDR3 is CASSYSRGGTYNEQFF. CDR3 nucleotide sequence: TGTGCCAGCAGTTACTCGAGAGGGGGTACCTACAATGAGCAGTTCTTC.

The CDR3 region has the DNA TGTGCCAGCAGCCAAGATCCTAGCGGACAAGACCTTTACTTC. Protein product: CASSQDPSGQDLYF. The V call is TRBV3-1 (or the pseudogene TRBV3-2), the J call TRBJ2-5, with 7 bases matching TRBD2. The CDR3 runs to 14 residues. Germline V gene lookup returns CDR1 LGHDT and CDR2 YNNKEL (reference sequence). V lost 0 bases, J lost 14 bases, and 12 bases stayed unmatched.

By its share, this clone is medium-sized (0.01 to 0.1%). The V call is TRBV29-1, the J call TRBJ1-2; tentative D call: TRBD1 (5 bases). Trimming cost V 8 bases and J 0 bases, with 13 bases left between them. The CDR3 length is 13 residues. Germline V gives CDR1 SQVTM, CDR2 ANQGSEA. The DNA of the CDR3 is TGCAGCTCGGGCCAGGGAACTAACTATGGCTACACCTTC. It codes for CSSGQGTNYGYTF.

The chain employs TRBV3-1 (or the pseudogene TRBV3-2) and TRBJ2-2; 12 bases are shared with TRBD1. CDR3 length equals 17 residues. The germline V gene encodes CDR1 LGHDT and CDR2 YNNKEL (reference sequence). Germline trimming cut 2 bases from V and 6 bases from J; bases unmatched to any gene: 7. CDR3 sequence: CASSQTGQGALAGELFF. The CDR3 bases are TGTGCCAGCAGCCAAACGGGACAGGGGGCTTTGGCCGGGGAGCTGTTTTTT.

This chain links TRBV4-2 with TRBJ2-5, with 7 bases aligning to TRBD1. The CDR3 runs 16 residues. Per the germline V gene, CDR1 is LGHNA and CDR2 is YNFKEQ. V dropped 1 base and J dropped 4; count of bases not matched to a gene: 9. CDR3 in amino acids: CASSQGRQGRTETQYF. The CDR3, as DNA: TGTGCCAGCAGCCAAGGCCGACAGGGAAGGACAGAGACCCAGTACTTC.

The chain employs TRBV4-3 and TRBJ2-1; TRBD2 aligns across 9 bases. The CDR3 has 14 residues. V gave up 4 bases and J gave up 9 bases; unmatched junction bases: 7. Per germline, CDR1 LGHNA and CDR2 YSLEER. DNA of the CDR3: TGCGCCAGCAGCCGCGGGGCGGGAGGGGGTGAGCAGTTCTTC. Amino acids: CASSRGAGGGEQFF.

This clone was seen just once. V gene TRBV3-1 (or the pseudogene TRBV3-2) combines with J gene TRBJ2-7, with TRBD2 matching 9 bases. The germline V gene encodes CDR1 LGHDT and CDR2 YNNKEL (reference sequence). CDR3 length: 15 amino acids. V gave up 3 bases and J gave up 5 bases; unmatched junction bases: 8. The CDR3 loop is CASSHIAGALNEQYF. CDR3 nucleotides: TGTGCCAGCAGCCATATAGCGGGAGCTCTCAACGAGCAGTACTTC.

The V and J genes are TRBV9 and TRBJ2-1, with 13 bases that match TRBD2. Trimming at V came to 3 bases and at J to 7 bases, leaving 7 bases not matched to a gene. The CDR3 extends over 16 amino acids. Germline CDR1 is SGDLS and CDR2 is YYNGEE. CDR3 sequence: CASSAAGGLAGNEQFF. CDR3 nucleotides: TGTGCCAGCAGCGCCGCCGGGGGACTAGCGGGGAATGAGCAGTTCTTC.

The rearrangement uses TRBV15 and TRBJ2-1; 7 bases align to TRBD2. The ends lost 3 bases at V and 1 base at J; junction bases unmatched: 21. The germline CDR1 and CDR2 sequences are LNHNV and YYDKDF (reference sequence). The CDR3 sequence is 21 residues long. The CDR3, as DNA: TGTGCCACCAGCAGCCCCTTAGGAACTAGCGAGCTTTTTACTTCCTACAATGAGCAGTTCTTC. Residues: CATSSPLGTSELFTSYNEQFF.

The chain links TRBV27 to TRBJ1-1; no clear D gene. The germline V gene has CDR1 MNHEY and CDR2 SMNVEV (reference sequence). The CDR3 covers 14 residues. Trimming took 6 bases from V and 3 from J, leaving 14 bases between them. CDR3 sequence: CASSASEGHTEAFF. The CDR3 nucleotides read TGTGCCAGCAGCGCCAGCGAGGGTCACACTGAAGCTTTCTTT.

The chain's CDR3 is CASSQTQWNEQFF. CDR3 nucleotide sequence: TGTGCCAGCAGCCAGACTCAGTGGAATGAGCAGTTCTTC. The chain couples TRBV4-2 to TRBJ2-1, with D unresolved. CDR3 size: 13 residues. Germline V gene lookup returns CDR1 LGHNA and CDR2 YNFKEQ. V was clipped by 3 bases and J by 7 bases, with 10 bases between them.

The chain recombines TRBV5-4 with TRBJ2-3; 7 nucleotides line up with TRBD2. The CDR3 is 19 residues long. CDR1 SGHNT and CDR2 YYREEE come from the germline V gene (reference sequence). Germline trimming cut 3 bases from V and 0 bases from J; bases unmatched to any gene: 16. This CDR3 is CASSSGRKSSGYSTDTQYF. As DNA, the CDR3 is TGTGCCAGCAGCTCAGGGAGAAAGTCTAGCGGATATAGCACAGATACGCAGTATTTT.

V is TRBV7-3 and J is TRBJ2-7; maybe TRBD1 (6 bases). Looked up from germline, CDR1 is SGHTA and CDR2 is FQGTGA. The CDR3 covers 15 residues. V was trimmed by 2 bases and J by 2 bases, leaving 13 bases between them. In nucleotides, the CDR3 is TGTGCCAGCAGCTTAGAGGGGACACCAGCCTACGAGCAGTACTTC. It codes for CASSLEGTPAYEQYF.

This chain links TRBV9 with TRBJ1-3, with a possible D match to TRBD1 (5 bases). This CDR3 comprises 17 residues. In germline, CDR1 is SGDLS, CDR2 YYNGEE. V lost 0 bases and J 0 bases, leaving 13 bases between the germline ends. Here the CDR3 reads CASSVGQGQRSGNTIYF. The CDR3, as DNA: TGTGCCAGCAGCGTAGGGCAGGGTCAGCGCTCTGGAAACACCATATATTTT.

This sequence joins TRBV6-5 and TRBJ1-1; D might be TRBD1 (5 bases). The V end lost 6 bases, the J end lost 11 bases, and 19 bases lay between the germline ends. The CDR3 runs 13 residues. Germline V gene lookup returns CDR1 MNHEY and CDR2 SVGAGI. CDR3 DNA sequence: TGTGCCAGCAGGTTGCAGGGAGGATGGTTGGCTTTCTTT. Translating gives CASRLQGGWLAFF.

DNA of the CDR3: TGTGCCTGGGCAAGACAGGGGGAGTATCAGCCCCAGCATTTT. Encoded protein: CAWARQGEYQPQHF. V is TRBV30 and J is TRBJ1-5; TRBD1 matches at 9 bases. Germline values: CDR1 GTSNPN, CDR2 SVGIG (reference sequence). There are 14 residues in the CDR3. With V trimmed by 5 bases and J by 5 bases, 7 bases remained unmatched.

V is TRBV27 and J is TRBJ2-7; D call uncertain. Trimming shortened V by 5 bases and J by 2 bases, and 22 bases separated the two germline ends. This CDR3 has 17 residues. CDR1 is MNHEY, CDR2 SMNVEV, per germline (reference sequence). The CDR3 bases are TGTGCCAGCAGTCCTCTTGGCCGGGTCTTGAAGGCCTACGAGCAGTACTTC. Encoded protein: CASSPLGRVLKAYEQYF.

The chain joins TRBV9 to TRBJ2-7; 8 bases line up with TRBD2. CDR3 length: 15 amino acids. Trimming took 0 bases from V and 2 from J; bases not matched to a gene: 4. Germline CDR1 SGDLS, CDR2 YYNGEE. CDR3 residues: CASSVGGGRTYEQYF. The CDR3 bases are TGTGCCAGCAGCGTAGGGGGCGGGAGGACCTACGAGCAGTACTTC.

The chain uses TRBV28 and TRBJ2-1, with unresolved D. The germline gives CDR1 MDHEN, CDR2 SYDVKM. The CDR3 loop spans 12 amino acids. The germline V and J ends were trimmed by 6 bases and 8 bases, with 11 bases remaining between them. CDR3 coding DNA: TGTGCCAGCAGCATTCTCGCGGATGAGCAGTTCTTC. Translated: CASSILADEQFF.

V and J are TRBV28 and TRBJ1-4, with 8 bases aligning to TRBD1. Losses at the gene ends were 8 bases for V and 3 bases for J; bases not matched to a gene: 2. Germline V gene data show CDR1 as MDHEN and CDR2 as SYDVKM. This CDR3 has 13 residues. CDR3: CASHRGSNEKLFF. Here the CDR3 DNA reads TGTGCCAGCCACAGGGGGTCTAATGAAAAACTGTTTTTT.

The chain carries TRBV6-6 and TRBJ1-3; maybe TRBD1 (5 bases). This CDR3 region has 17 residues. Germline CDR1 is MNHNY and CDR2 is SVGAGI (reference sequence). V was pared by 5 bases and J by 0 bases, with 17 bases between. The CDR3 spells CASSPDSWGGSGNTIYF. CDR3 nucleotide sequence: TGTGCCAGCAGTCCTGACTCATGGGGCGGCTCTGGAAACACCATATATTTT.

This clone occurred once. This rearrangement joins TRBV29-1 to TRBJ1-1, with a weak D call TRBD1 (6 bases). Germline values: CDR1 SQVTM, CDR2 ANQGSEA. Trimming removed 4 bases at V and 8 bases at J, with 17 bases between. CDR3 size: 13 residues. The CDR3 DNA is TGCAGCGTTGCTATGTTATTAGGACAGGAAGCTTTCTTT. Protein product: CSVAMLLGQEAFF.

The chain uses TRBV27 and TRBJ2-1; the match to TRBD2 covers 8 bases. Looked up from germline, CDR1 is MNHEY and CDR2 is SMNVEV (reference sequence). The CDR3 length is 18 residues. V gave up 5 bases and J gave up 6 bases; unmatched junction bases: 18. This CDR3 is CASSPRIPGGPILNEQFF. Written as DNA, the CDR3 is TGTGCCAGCAGTCCCCGGATTCCGGGAGGGCCTATTCTCAATGAGCAGTTCTTC.

The chain carries TRBV9 and TRBJ1-2; D is unresolved. Germline CDR1 SGDLS, CDR2 YYNGEE. The CDR3 length is 15 residues. With 0 bases removed from V and 2 bases from J, the gap between germline ends came to 11 bases. The CDR3 region has the DNA TGTGCCAGCAGCGTAGATGGCATCTTCAACTATGGCTACACCTTC. It codes for CASSVDGIFNYGYTF.

The sample holds a few counts of this clone. The chain joins TRBV18 to TRBJ1-3; unclear D gene. The CDR3 loop spans 16 amino acids. Germline CDR1 reads KGHSH; CDR2 reads LQKENI. V dropped 3 bases and J dropped 0 bases, with 12 bases sitting between them. The CDR3 region has the DNA TGTGCCAGCTCACCCTCTTACGGGAGCTCTGGAAACACCATATATTTT. It specifies CASSPSYGSSGNTIYF.